What follows is one T cell receptor (beta chain) and its context. Its antigen is currently unknown. Sequenced by immunoSEQ multiplex PCR; TCRdb stores in-frame clones only, minus some. This table has some 800,000 clones, nearly 95% appearing once. V gave up 2 bases and J gave up 2 bases, with 19 bases separating them. The CDR3 runs 17 residues. Per the germline V gene, CDR1 is SGHVS and CDR2 is FNYEAQ. CD45RO-negative, CCR7-selected cells formed the naive CD8 fraction, which excluded terminally differentiated effector memory CD45RA+ cells. This sample is part of a study of shared clonotypes between healthy human individuals. Across the whole study: With ages of 18 to 49, the donors were two women and three men. Used for every donor were three CD4 naive, three CD4 memory, two CD8 naive and one CD8 memory plate. Study conclusions and caveats: Between a few donors, naive CD4 clonotypes were shared at a level of about 5%. Sampling used blood alone; tissue repertoires probably differ.

The sample was naive CD8+ T cells sorted from blood. The sequence came from a man aged 25 to 45 in good health. The chain is built from TRBV7-6 and TRBJ2-7; possibly TRBD2 for D (5 bases). The chain's CDR3 is CASSLNRRTDSTYEQYF. CDR3 nucleotide sequence: TGTGCCAGCAGCTTAAATCGGCGTACGGACTCGACCTACGAGCAGTACTTC.